These 27 T cell receptor beta chains share one sample of origin, sequenced in a study of PD-L1 blockade in urothelial cancer. Profiled with immunoSEQ multiplex PCR; TCRdb holds only in-frame clones, not every one. This sample yields 15,000 to 20,000 clones, of which 87% are seen a single time; 5.9% belongs to the top ten. The sample in question was PBMCs, obtained around atezolizumab (anti-PD-L1) treatment. The receptor source for this set is a man aged 45 to 65 with urothelial cancer.

J is TRBJ2-2 and V is TRBV2; perhaps TRBD1 as D (6 bases). This CDR3 comprises 16 residues. CDR1 is SNHLY and CDR2 is FYNNEI in the germline V gene. V was trimmed by 2 bases and J by 1 base, leaving 11 bases between them. The CDR3 spells CASSELQGGNTGELFF. The CDR3 DNA reads TGTGCCAGCAGTGAACTACAGGGCGGGAACACCGGGGAGCTGTTTTTT.

The chain combines TRBV7-9 with TRBJ2-1, with unresolved D. The CDR3 sequence is 12 residues long. Germline CDR1 reads SEHNR; CDR2 reads FQNEAQ (reference sequence). The V and J ends lost 2 bases and 8 bases respectively, with 7 bases between them. The CDR3: CASSLRGDEQFF. DNA of the CDR3: TGTGCCAGCAGCTTAAGAGGTGATGAGCAGTTCTTC.

The CDR3 protein is CASSPRRGGAFEETQYF. CDR3 coding DNA: TGTGCCAGCAGCCCGAGGAGGGGGGGAGCCTTCGAAGAGACCCAGTACTTC. The rearrangement uses TRBV9 and TRBJ2-5, with D perhaps matching TRBD2 (7 bases). There are 17 residues in the CDR3. The V end was cut by 4 bases, the J end by 3 bases, with 22 bases between. The germline V gene encodes CDR1 SGDLS and CDR2 YYNGEE.

This chain links TRBV6-5 with TRBJ2-5, with D possibly TRBD1 on 6 matching bases. Germline loops: CDR1 MNHEY, CDR2 SVGAGI. Trimming took 0 bases from V and 2 from J, leaving 13 bases between them. This CDR3 has 16 amino acids. The CDR3 is CASSYSRGRGQETQYF. The CDR3, as DNA: TGTGCCAGCAGTTACTCAAGGGGGAGAGGTCAAGAGACCCAGTACTTC.

This clone has a single count. V is TRBV7-8 and J is TRBJ2-3, with 8 bases aligning to TRBD1. This CDR3 comprises 15 residues. The germline V gene encodes CDR1 SGHVS and CDR2 FQNEAQ. The J segment lost 6 bases and the V segment lost 8 bases, leaving 13 bases of the junction unmatched. Written as DNA, the CDR3 is TGTGCCAGCCGAGAAAGACAGGGGTCGGTGGATACGCAGTATTTT. It is translated as CASRERQGSVDTQYF.

The chain uses TRBV6-6 and TRBJ2-2, with TRBD1 as a possible D gene (5 bases). Germline CDR1 MNHNY, CDR2 SVGAGI (reference sequence). Trimming removed 7 bases at V and 2 bases at J, with 8 bases between. The CDR3 is 13 amino acids. CDR3 sequence: CASTRANTGELFF. For the CDR3, the DNA is TGTGCCAGCACCAGGGCCAACACCGGGGAGCTGTTTTTT.

The chain recombines TRBV30 with TRBJ1-5; D is unclear. Germline V lookup: CDR1 GTSNPN, CDR2 SVGIG (reference sequence). V was clipped by 2 bases and J by 4 bases, with 9 bases between them. The CDR3 extends over 13 amino acids. CDR3 amino acids: CAWSTQRNQPQHF. For the CDR3, the DNA is TGTGCCTGGAGTACACAGAGAAATCAGCCCCAGCATTTT.

This chain uses TRBV18 with TRBJ1-1, with D perhaps TRBD1 (5 bases). Germline V lookup: CDR1 KGHSH, CDR2 LQKENI. V was pared by 1 base and J by 4 bases, with 19 bases between. The CDR3 has 17 residues. In nucleotides, the CDR3 is TGTGCCAGCTCACCACTTGCGGGGGTCGAATGGGGCACTGAAGCTTTCTTT. Its translation is CASSPLAGVEWGTEAFF.

This clone showed up just once. The V and J genes are TRBV5-1 and TRBJ2-3; no firm D call. Germline CDR1 is SGHRS and CDR2 is YFSETQ. The CDR3 has 15 residues. V was trimmed by 0 bases and J by 4 bases, leaving 12 bases between them. The CDR3 sequence is CASSLDGPSADTQYF. The CDR3 DNA reads as TGCGCCAGCAGCTTGGATGGCCCGTCCGCAGATACGCAGTATTTT.

The genes are TRBV30 and TRBJ1-2; the D gene is possibly TRBD1 (6 bases). Trimming pared 2 bases from V and 2 bases from J, leaving 15 bases between. The germline V gene encodes CDR1 GTSNPN and CDR2 SVGIG (reference sequence). The CDR3 covers 15 residues. CDR3 sequence: CAWSPFRTANYGYTF. The CDR3 nucleotides are TGTGCCTGGAGTCCCTTCAGGACAGCAAACTATGGCTACACCTTC.

The rearrangement joins TRBV30 to TRBJ2-1, with 13 nucleotides matching TRBD2. CDR1 GTSNPN and CDR2 SVGIG come from the germline V gene (reference sequence). The CDR3 covers 16 residues. The J segment lost 9 bases and the V segment lost 3 bases, leaving 11 bases of the junction unmatched. The CDR3 loop reads CAWRTATSGRAPEQFF. Here the CDR3 DNA reads TGTGCCTGGAGGACGGCAACTAGCGGGAGGGCCCCTGAGCAGTTCTTC.

CDR3 coding DNA: TGTGCCAGCAGCCTGACGGGGGCTGAAGCTTTCTTT. Its protein product is CASSLTGAEAFF. The chain recombines TRBV7-8 with TRBJ1-1; D is possibly TRBD1 (5 bases). Trimming stripped 5 bases from V and 6 bases from J, with 10 bases between. This CDR3 contains 12 residues. Per the germline V gene, CDR1 is SGHVS and CDR2 is FQNEAQ.

This rearrangement joins TRBV4-1 to TRBJ1-4, with 10 positions matching TRBD1. CDR3 length: 15 residues. After removal of 3 bases from V and 8 bases from J, the junction contained 6 bases not matched to a gene. The germline V gene has CDR1 MGHRA and CDR2 YSYEKL. The CDR3 nucleotides are TGCGCCAGCAGCCATGGACAGGGGGTGAGGGAAAAACTGTTTTTT. It is translated as CASSHGQGVREKLFF.

The chain uses TRBV28 and TRBJ2-7, with TRBD2 matching over 11 bases. Germline CDR1 reads MDHEN; CDR2 reads SYDVKM. Losses at the gene ends were 6 bases for V and 4 bases for J; bases not matched to a gene: 11. CDR3 length: 16 amino acids. The CDR3, as DNA: TGTGCCAGCAGCCTGGGGGGGACTAGCGGATTTTACGAGCAGTACTTC. It encodes CASSLGGTSGFYEQYF.

The chain recombines TRBV30 with TRBJ2-2; 9 nucleotides agree with TRBD1. Germline values: CDR1 GTSNPN, CDR2 SVGIG (reference sequence). V dropped 3 bases and J dropped 5; count of bases not matched to a gene: 4. This CDR3 has 14 residues. CDR3 amino acids: CAWRQGASTGELFF. CDR3 sequence (DNA): TGTGCCTGGAGACAGGGGGCGAGTACCGGGGAGCTGTTTTTT.

This sequence joins TRBV25-1 and TRBJ1-5; D is ambiguous. Trimming removed 5 bases at V and 2 bases at J, with 10 bases between. The CDR3 totals 14 residues. Germline values: CDR1 MGHDK, CDR2 SYGVNS. As DNA, the CDR3 is TGTGCCAGCAGTCCCTACGGGGGCAATCAGCCCCAGCATTTT. Protein: CASSPYGGNQPQHF.

V usage is TRBV18 and J usage is TRBJ1-2; D is ambiguous. Trimming removed 8 bases from V and 0 bases from J, with 10 bases in between. This CDR3 contains 13 residues. Germline assignment: CDR1 KGHSH and CDR2 LQKENI. CDR3 loop: CASGEGPNYGYTF. CDR3 nucleotides: TGTGCCAGCGGGGAGGGTCCTAACTATGGCTACACCTTC.

A few counts support this clone. This chain connects TRBV7-6 to TRBJ2-1; TRBD2 matches at 7 bases. Germline CDR1 is SGHVS and CDR2 is FNYEAQ. CDR3 length equals 13 residues. The V segment lost 5 bases and the J segment 7 bases; nucleotides outside the gene matches: 5. The CDR3 protein is CASSPRRENEQFF. CDR3 coding DNA: TGTGCCAGCAGCCCTAGGCGGGAGAATGAGCAGTTCTTC.

This chain connects TRBV10-1 to TRBJ2-1; TRBD2 matches 10 bases. Germline V CDR1 and CDR2: WNHNN, SYGVQD (reference sequence). The CDR3 consists of 17 residues. V shed 2 bases, J shed 0 bases, and the junction held 4 bases outside the gene matches. The CDR3 DNA reads as TGCGCCAGCAGTGAGCTCCCTAGCGGGAGCTCCTACAATGAGCAGTTCTTC. Translated: CASSELPSGSSYNEQFF.

The chain links TRBV4-3 to TRBJ1-4, with D maybe TRBD1 (6 bases). V was cut by 3 bases and J by 2 bases, with 10 bases left in between. From germline, CDR1 is LGHNA and CDR2 YSLEER. The CDR3 loop spans 15 amino acids. The CDR3 coding sequence is TGCGCCAGCAGCCACCACAGGGCTACTAATGAAAAACTGTTTTTT. Protein: CASSHHRATNEKLFF.

The rearrangement joins TRBV5-1 to TRBJ2-5, with D perhaps matching TRBD1 (5 bases). Between the trimmed V and J ends, which lost 3 bases and 1 base, there was a span of 13 bases. The CDR3 runs to 15 residues. CDR1 SGHRS and CDR2 YFSETQ come from the germline V gene. The CDR3 loop is CASSSSTVPQETQYF. The CDR3 nucleotides are TGCGCCAGCAGCTCTTCGACAGTACCCCAAGAGACCCAGTACTTC.

The J gene is TRBJ2-3, the V gene TRBV9, with TRBD2 matching 12 bases. CDR1 and CDR2 from the germline V gene are SGDLS and YYNGEE. V shed 0 bases, J shed 4 bases, and the junction held 9 bases outside the gene matches. The CDR3 is 18 residues long. CDR3 sequence reads: CASSVGASGGAGADTQYF. DNA for the CDR3: TGTGCCAGCAGCGTAGGGGCTAGCGGGGGGGCAGGGGCAGATACGCAGTATTTT.

This clone was seen a few times. V gene TRBV29-1 combines with J gene TRBJ1-1; possibly TRBD1 for D (6 bases). CDR1 SQVTM and CDR2 ANQGSEA come from the germline V gene. Deletions cut 6 bases from V and 1 base from J, with 12 bases between. CDR3 length equals 13 residues. Here the CDR3 DNA reads TGCAGCGTGCGACAGGCGACGAACACTGAAGCTTTCTTT. The encoded protein is CSVRQATNTEAFF.

The chain carries TRBV7-6 and TRBJ2-7, with a tentative D call TRBD2 (5 bases). V was trimmed by 1 base and J by 0 bases, leaving 13 bases between them. Germline CDR1 and CDR2: SGHVS and FNYEAQ. The CDR3 contains 16 residues. This chain's CDR3 is CASSLEVMGSSYEQYF. The CDR3 coding sequence is TGTGCCAGCAGCTTAGAGGTGATGGGGAGCTCCTACGAGCAGTACTTC.

This CDR3 is CASSGSALYNEQFF. CDR3 in DNA: TGCGCCAGCAGCGGGAGCGCGCTGTACAATGAGCAGTTCTTC. This chain connects TRBV5-1 to TRBJ2-1; a possible D gene is TRBD2 (5 bases). Looked up from germline, CDR1 is SGHRS and CDR2 is YFSETQ. This CDR3 region has 14 residues. Trimming took 4 bases from V and 4 from J, leaving 12 bases between them.

The chain links TRBV5-4 to TRBJ1-6, with 8 bases identical to TRBD1. V shed 4 bases, J shed 7 bases, and the junction held 7 bases outside the gene matches. The CDR3 covers 15 residues. Germline V gene lookup returns CDR1 SGHNT and CDR2 YYREEE (reference sequence). CDR3 region: CASSRTGGLNSPLHF. In DNA, the CDR3 is TGTGCCAGCAGCCGAACAGGGGGACTAAATTCACCCCTCCACTTT.

The chain recombines TRBV19 with TRBJ1-1; D ambiguous. Germline V gene sequence: CDR1 LNHDA, CDR2 SQIVND (reference sequence). Trimming cost V 3 bases and J 1 base, with 15 bases left between them. The CDR3 spans 16 residues. Here the CDR3 DNA reads TGTGCCAGTAGTATTGGGCCCCGGGGAAGGAACACTGAAGCTTTCTTT. This codes for CASSIGPRGRNTEAFF.